The 31 T cell receptor beta chains in this list originate from one sample, sequenced in a study of blood T cell repertoires in COVID-19. Produced via immunoSEQ multiplex PCR; TCRdb's table is partial and in-frame only. Of tens of thousands of clones listed, about 90% are singletons. The specimen sequenced was peripheral blood. These receptor sequences come from a human donor in a cohort sampled during active COVID-19.

The V gene is TRBV12-3 or TRBV12-4, the J gene TRBJ1-2; D not certain. V was trimmed by 1 base and J by 5 bases, leaving 8 bases between them. This CDR3 spans 13 amino acids. CDR3 nucleotide sequence: TGTGCCAGCAGTTTAGAGGGAGTATATGGCTACACCTTC. As protein: CASSLEGVYGYTF.

This clone was recorded once. The chain employs TRBV5-1 and TRBJ1-2; the match to TRBD1 covers 11 bases. With V trimmed by 4 bases and J by 3 bases, 5 bases remained unmatched. The CDR3 runs 15 residues. CDR1 and CDR2 from the germline V gene are SGHRS and YFSETQ. The CDR3 DNA reads as TGCGCCAGCAGCCCTGGGGGACAGGGGGACTATGGCTACACCTTC. Protein product: CASSPGGQGDYGYTF.

This clone was found once. The chain has TRBV2 and TRBJ2-2; weak D call: TRBD2 (5 bases). Trimming removed 4 bases from V and 5 bases from J, with 11 bases in between. The CDR3 extends over 14 amino acids. Per germline, CDR1 SNHLY and CDR2 FYNNEI. The CDR3 region is CASSGTSSTGELFF. CDR3 sequence (DNA): TGTGCCAGCAGTGGGACTTCGAGTACCGGGGAGCTGTTTTTT.

V usage is TRBV5-1 and J usage is TRBJ2-2, with D perhaps matching TRBD2 (6 bases). CDR1 is SGHRS and CDR2 is YFSETQ in the germline V gene. The CDR3 loop spans 15 amino acids. V was clipped by 4 bases and J by 6 bases, with 16 bases between them. The CDR3 coding sequence is TGCGCCAGCAGCAACCATCCTAGCGTTGCCGGGGAGCTGTTTTTT. Its protein is CASSNHPSVAGELFF.

V usage is TRBV23-1 and J usage is TRBJ1-1; D gene unclear. TRBV23-1 is an open reading frame, and its role is uncertain. This CDR3 has 14 amino acids. Trimming pared 6 bases from V and 0 bases from J, leaving 11 bases between. The CDR3 sequence is CASRSIRVNTEAFF. DNA of the CDR3: TGCGCCAGCAGATCTATTCGGGTGAACACTGAAGCTTTCTTT.

The chain carries TRBV6-6 and TRBJ2-2; 11 nucleotides agree with TRBD2. CDR1 MNHNY and CDR2 SVGAGI come from the germline V gene (reference sequence). This CDR3 is 14 amino acids long. V was clipped by 6 bases and J by 5 bases; unmatched bases: 2. CDR3 amino acids: CASRTSGATGELFF. In nucleotides, the CDR3 is TGTGCCAGCAGGACTAGCGGGGCGACCGGGGAGCTGTTTTTT.

The chain links TRBV30 to TRBJ1-5; 9 bases are a match to TRBD1. Germline V gives CDR1 GTSNPN, CDR2 SVGIG (reference sequence). V lost 4 bases to trimming and J lost 3 bases; unmatched junction nucleotides: 7. The CDR3 is 15 amino acids. The CDR3 DNA reads TGTGCCTGGAACCCGGGACAGGGTATCAATCAGCCCCAGCATTTT. Translation gives CAWNPGQGINQPQHF.

This clone has just one count. The chain joins TRBV11-2 to TRBJ1-1; 7 nucleotides match TRBD1. V gave up 4 bases and J gave up 1 base; unmatched junction bases: 6. The germline V gene has CDR1 SGHAT and CDR2 FQNNGV. The CDR3 extends over 15 amino acids. As DNA, the CDR3 is TGTGCCAGCAGCTGGGGGGACAGACCGAACACTGAAGCTTTCTTT. Protein: CASSWGDRPNTEAFF. Full variable domain (outside the CDR3, taken from reference TRBV11-2 and TRBJ1-1): EAGVAQSPRYKIIEKRQSVAFWCNPISGHATLYWYQQILGQGPKLLIQFQNNGVVDDSQLPKDRFSAERLKGVDSTLKIQPAKLEDSAVYLCASSWGDRPNTEAFFGQGTRLTVV.

J is TRBJ2-5 and V is TRBV5-1; 8 positions agree with TRBD2. The CDR3 sequence is 16 residues long. Trimming took 7 bases from V and 5 from J; bases not matched to a gene: 16. Germline V gene sequence: CDR1 SGHRS, CDR2 YFSETQ. CDR3 amino acids: CASGKTSALRGETQYF. The DNA for the CDR3 is TGCGCCAGCGGGAAGACTAGCGCCCTTAGGGGGGAGACCCAGTACTTC.

CDR3 loop: CASSAGGLTEANYGYTF. CDR3 DNA sequence: TGTGCCAGCAGCGCCGGAGGGTTGACAGAAGCTAACTATGGCTACACCTTC. The chain links TRBV9 to TRBJ1-2, with D possibly TRBD1 on 5 matching bases. The V end lost 3 bases, the J end lost 0 bases, and 18 bases lay between the germline ends. Germline CDR1 is SGDLS and CDR2 is YYNGEE. This CDR3 is built from 17 residues. The entire variable domain, with the rest obtained from reference TRBV9 and TRBJ1-2, is as follows: DSGVTQTPKHLITATGQRVTLRCSPRSGDLSVYWYQQSLDQGLQFLIQYYNGEERAKGNILERFSAQQFPDLHSELNLSSLELGDSALYFCASSAGGLTEANYGYTFGSGTRLTVV.

The chain uses TRBV9 and TRBJ2-2; 7 bases fit TRBD2. V trimming: 3 bases; J trimming: 7 bases; junction bases outside the gene matches: 15. The germline gives CDR1 SGDLS, CDR2 YYNGEE. CDR3 length: 17 amino acids. CDR3 region: CASSATGTTTRGGELFF. In nucleotides, the CDR3 is TGTGCCAGCAGCGCTACCGGGACTACCACCCGTGGCGGGGAGCTGTTTTTT.

This clone was observed once. The CDR3 sequence: CASSALGQGSNTEAFF. CDR3 DNA: TGTGCCAGCAGTGCCCTGGGACAGGGGTCGAACACTGAAGCTTTCTTT. This chain links TRBV25-1 with TRBJ1-1; 10 bases line up with TRBD1. The CDR3 totals 16 residues. The V segment lost 4 bases and the J segment 1 base; nucleotides outside the gene matches: 6. Germline lookup yields CDR1 MGHDK and CDR2 SYGVNS.

The table lists this clone with a count of one. The V gene is TRBV28, the J gene TRBJ1-3; the match to TRBD1 covers 7 bases. Germline CDR1 MDHEN, CDR2 SYDVKM. V shed 6 bases, J shed 4 bases, and the junction held 3 bases outside the gene matches. The CDR3 has 13 amino acids. The CDR3 reads CASRTGVGNTIYF. CDR3 DNA sequence: TGTGCCAGCAGAACAGGGGTCGGAAACACCATATATTTT. The full variable domain, in which reference TRBV28 and TRBJ1-3 provide the parts outside the CDR3, is DVKVTQSSRYLVKRTGEKVFLECVQDMDHENMFWYRQDPGLGLRLIYFSYDVKMKEKGDIPEGYSVSREKKERFSLILESASTNQTSMYLCASRTGVGNTIYFGEGSWLTVV.

The chain couples TRBV5-8 to TRBJ1-1; D gene uncertain. V lost 5 bases to trimming and J lost 3 bases, with 8 bases between them. Germline lookup yields CDR1 SGHTS and CDR2 YDEGEE. The CDR3 is made up of 12 amino acids. CDR3 in amino acids: CASSSRYTEAFF. The CDR3 DNA reads as TGTGCCAGCAGTAGCCGATACACTGAAGCTTTCTTT.

The chain has TRBV19 and TRBJ2-2; D perhaps matches TRBD1 (6 bases). CDR1 and CDR2 from the germline V gene are LNHDA and SQIVND (reference sequence). V dropped 0 bases and J dropped 7 bases, with 18 bases sitting between them. This CDR3 contains 17 residues. Here the CDR3 reads CASSIDRRTRGYGELFF. The DNA for the CDR3 is TGTGCCAGTAGTATAGATCGTCGAACCAGGGGTTACGGGGAGCTGTTTTTT. The full variable domain, completed using reference TRBV19 and TRBJ2-2, is DGGITQSPKYLFRKEGQNVTLSCEQNLNHDAMYWYRQDPGQGLRLIYYSQIVNDFQKGDIAEGYSVSREKKESFPLTVTSAQKNPTAFYLCASSIDRRTRGYGELFFGEGSRLTVL.

This clone appeared once. The J gene is TRBJ1-1, the V gene TRBV28; 8 bases line up with TRBD1. CDR1 and CDR2 (germline): MDHEN, SYDVKM. The CDR3 extends over 17 amino acids. V lost 5 bases, J lost 6 bases, and 17 bases stayed unmatched. The CDR3 loop reads CASSSLRDRRSGAEAFF. The CDR3 DNA is TGTGCCAGCAGTAGCCTCCGGGACAGGAGATCGGGGGCTGAAGCTTTCTTT.

V and J are TRBV5-1 and TRBJ2-1; the match to TRBD2 covers 10 bases. This CDR3 is built from 14 residues. Germline V gene sequence: CDR1 SGHRS, CDR2 YFSETQ. V was pared by 0 bases and J by 9 bases, with 3 bases of the junction left unmatched. CDR3 sequence: CASSLGSGRSEQFF. The CDR3 DNA sequence: TGCGCCAGCAGCTTGGGTAGCGGGAGGAGTGAGCAGTTCTTC.

V and J are TRBV19 and TRBJ2-1; D is possibly TRBD1 (6 bases). CDR3 length: 14 residues. CDR1 is LNHDA, CDR2 SQIVND, per germline (reference sequence). V lost 11 bases to trimming and J lost 7 bases, with 21 bases between them. CDR3 in DNA: TGTGCCTCCAACCAGCCCGGTCAGGGGAATGAGCAGTTCTTC. Amino acid sequence: CASNQPGQGNEQFF.

J is TRBJ2-3 and V is TRBV3-1 (or the pseudogene TRBV3-2); tentatively, D is TRBD1 (6 bases). This CDR3 comprises 15 residues. Trimming pared 4 bases from V and 2 bases from J, leaving 13 bases between. Looked up from germline, CDR1 is LGHDT and CDR2 is YNNKEL (reference sequence). The CDR3 region has the DNA TGTGCCAGCAGCCTGGAAGGGGGTGCCACAGATACGCAGTATTTT. This sequence encodes CASSLEGGATDTQYF.

This chain joins TRBV2 and TRBJ1-6, with TRBD1 identical over 8 bases. The CDR3 has 16 residues. The germline gives CDR1 SNHLY, CDR2 FYNNEI. Trimming removed 8 bases from V and 15 bases from J; junction bases left unmatched: 21. CDR3: CASCVDVQGAFVLLHF. The DNA for the CDR3 is TGTGCCAGCTGTGTTGACGTGCAGGGGGCTTTCGTCCTCCTCCACTTT.

The V gene is TRBV28, the J gene TRBJ2-3, with 15 positions matching TRBD2. Trimming took 5 bases from V and 8 from J; bases not matched to a gene: 5. Germline V gene sequence: CDR1 MDHEN, CDR2 SYDVKM. The CDR3 totals 15 residues. CDR3 residues: CASSPGTSGRFTQYF. CDR3 bases: TGTGCCAGCAGTCCTGGGACTAGCGGGAGGTTTACGCAGTATTTT. The full variable domain, completed using reference TRBV28 and TRBJ2-3, is DVKVTQSSRYLVKRTGEKVFLECVQDMDHENMFWYRQDPGLGLRLIYFSYDVKMKEKGDIPEGYSVSREKKERFSLILESASTNQTSMYLCASSPGTSGRFTQYFGPGTRLTVL.

This chain joins TRBV4-1 and TRBJ2-5, with 7 bases identical to TRBD1. The junction had 6 bases not matched to a gene; V was cut back by 1 base and J by 7 bases. Per germline, CDR1 MGHRA and CDR2 YSYEKL. This CDR3 spans 14 amino acids. This chain's CDR3 is CASSQGQGGRTQYF. CDR3 bases: TGCGCCAGCAGCCAAGGACAGGGTGGTAGGACCCAGTACTTC.

This sequence joins TRBV3-1 (or the pseudogene TRBV3-2) and TRBJ1-6; 7 nucleotides line up with TRBD1. Germline-derived CDR1 and CDR2 are LGHDT and YNNKEL (reference sequence). V lost 1 base to trimming and J lost 7 bases; unmatched junction nucleotides: 1. The CDR3 contains 14 residues. The CDR3 DNA sequence: TGTGCCAGCAGCCAAGGACAGGGAAATTCACCCCTCCACTTT. As protein: CASSQGQGNSPLHF.

The chain is built from TRBV27 and TRBJ2-1; the D gene is possibly TRBD1 (5 bases). CDR1 is MNHEY, CDR2 SMNVEV, per germline (reference sequence). V lost 0 bases, J lost 8 bases, and 8 bases lay in between. This CDR3 has 13 residues. The DNA of the CDR3 is TGTGCCAGCAGTTTATCGGGGCATTATGAGCAGTTCTTC. Its protein is CASSLSGHYEQFF.

A single count supports this clone. The V gene is TRBV18, the J gene TRBJ1-2, with 7 bases aligning to TRBD1. The CDR3 runs 18 residues. Per germline, CDR1 KGHSH and CDR2 LQKENI. V gave up 2 bases and J gave up 5 bases; unmatched junction bases: 17. For the CDR3, the DNA is TGTGCCAGCTCACCATTCGCGGGACAGCTTAATTTTGCTTATGGCTACACCTTC. Its translation: CASSPFAGQLNFAYGYTF.

CDR3 coding DNA: TGTGCCAGCAGCGTAGAGGCAGGGGTGAATAATTCACCCCTCCACTTT. Protein product: CASSVEAGVNNSPLHF. V usage is TRBV9 and J usage is TRBJ1-6; D is perhaps TRBD1 (6 bases). V lost 0 bases and J lost 5, with 12 bases in between. Germline V CDR1 and CDR2: SGDLS, YYNGEE. The CDR3 length is 16 residues. The variable domain in full, with the rest retrieved from reference TRBV9 and TRBJ1-6, is DSGVTQTPKHLITATGQRVTLRCSPRSGDLSVYWYQQSLDQGLQFLIQYYNGEERAKGNILERFSAQQFPDLHSELNLSSLELGDSALYFCASSVEAGVNNSPLHFGNGTRLTVT.

The V call is TRBV10-3, the J call TRBJ1-1; D unclear. Trimming cost V 3 bases and J 7 bases, with 12 bases left between them. Germline CDR1 and CDR2: ENHRY and SYGVKD. The CDR3 runs to 13 residues. The CDR3 loop is CAISDGRDVEAFF. The CDR3 bases are TGTGCCATCAGTGATGGGCGCGATGTTGAAGCTTTCTTT.

V and J are TRBV27 and TRBJ2-3; TRBD2 agrees at 7 bases. V lost 2 bases to trimming and J lost 5 bases; unmatched junction nucleotides: 4. The CDR3 totals 14 residues. Germline CDR1 reads MNHEY; CDR2 reads SMNVEV (reference sequence). Here the CDR3 DNA reads TGTGCCAGCAGTTTAAAACTAGCGCTAGATACGCAGTATTTT. Protein sequence: CASSLKLALDTQYF.

This chain links TRBV6-5 with TRBJ2-7; D is unresolved. The CDR3 spans 13 residues. Germline CDR1 is MNHEY and CDR2 is SVGAGI. With 6 bases removed from V and 6 bases from J, the gap between germline ends came to 15 bases. The CDR3 coding sequence is TGTGCCAGCAGCCAGTTCGGAGTGGCCGAGCAGTACTTC. Its protein is CASSQFGVAEQYF.

The V call is TRBV4-1, the J call TRBJ2-7; possible D gene TRBD2, 5 bases. V was trimmed by 4 bases and J by 3 bases, leaving 10 bases between them. This CDR3 is built from 13 residues. Per germline, CDR1 MGHRA and CDR2 YSYEKL. CDR3 amino acids: CASSPGIFYEQYF. As DNA, the CDR3 is TGCGCCAGCAGCCCGGGGATTTTCTACGAGCAGTACTTC.

V and J are TRBV28 and TRBJ2-5; maybe TRBD1 (7 bases). This CDR3 contains 17 residues. The V and J ends lost 4 bases and 1 base respectively, with 19 bases between them. CDR1 and CDR2 from the germline V gene are MDHEN and SYDVKM. The CDR3 region has the DNA TGTGCCAGCAGTTCGAGACAGGGCGGGACCGCCCAAGAGACCCAGTACTTC. Amino acids: CASSSRQGGTAQETQYF.